This TCR beta chain was captured by sequencing in a study of metastatic and nonmetastatic thyroid tumors. At the level of the study: Blood and tumor or nodule tissue repertoires from malignant and benign thyroid patients were compared. Findings and limits, study-wide: Compared with benign nodules, malignant thyroid tumors were reported to have significantly higher TCR beta diversity in both blood and tumor.

In the original processing: Using the CDR3 differences seen across clinicopathological groups, the authors built a distant-metastasis classifier for papillary thyroid cancer, which was meant to discriminate distant-metastatic patients. TCRdb redid the clone calls on the PCR reads using MiXCR. TCRdb's processing, not the authors' own work, is the source of the V and J calls. This sample has about 43,000 clones, with 3% to 3.5% found just once. Patients underwent thyroid surgery, and none had received any treatment before it. CDR1 is DFQATT, CDR2 SNEGSKA, per germline (reference sequence). CDR3 length: 15 amino acids. V was clipped by 5 bases and J by 7 bases, with 21 bases between them. This clone appeared many times. What it binds is not known.

The receptor's source is a female donor with papillary thyroid cancer or a benign thyroid nodule (not recorded which). Some clones in this sample may be carry-over from other donors' samples. The specimen was blood. The chain joins TRBV20-1 to TRBJ2-1, with no clear D. The CDR3 loop is CSALNYGSGSNEQFF. The CDR3 nucleotides are TGCAGTGCTCTCAATTACGGGTCAGGATCGAATGAGCAGTTCTTC.